This T cell receptor (beta chain) was documented in a study of persistence of HIV-infected CD4 T cells (dated by TCRdb to the early 2020s). For the wider study: CMV- and HIV-1 Gag-responding CD4+ T cells were isolated from ART-treated individuals so that antigen-driven clonal expansion of HIV-1-infected cells could be examined. The median time participants had been on suppressive ART was 8 to 9 years. Peripheral blood samples of up to about 200 mL were collected at multiple time points, except for a couple of participants, who underwent leukapheresis at a single time point. The clonality of all cells in each sorted population was measured by TCRbeta sequencing, and the clonality of infected cells was measured by proviral sequencing. Cross-participant TCR cluster analysis included about 8 participants for CMV and 6 or 7 participants for Gag.

Explained via the paper, the treatment or condition label denotes: suppressive antiretroviral therapy. Cells were stimulated with a pool of overlapping HIV-1 Gag 15-mer peptides at approximately 0.92 ug per peptide per mL. Memory CD4+ T cells that did not respond, being CD40L-negative, CD69-negative and CD45RO-high, were sorted as memory populations depleted of antigen-responding cells. Participants were HIV-1-infected adults who started suppressive ART during chronic infection. Participants had undetectable plasma HIV-1 RNA below 50 copies/mL for at least 4 years. To be included, participants needed a CD4+ T cell count above 400 cells/uL and a positive CMV serology. Before stimulation, PBMCs were isolated using density centrifugation and then depleted of CD8+ T cells. CD8-depleted PBMCs were stimulated for 15 to 20 hours with anti-CD28/CD49d costimulation, CD40-blocking antibody and enfuvirtide to prevent new infections. Cell sorting was performed on a Beckman Coulter MoFlo Legacy or XDP sorter, and dead cells were excluded with propidium iodide. The QIAamp DNA Mini Kit was used for genomic DNA extraction from samples above one million cells, and the Quick-DNA Microprep Kit was used otherwise.

This clone was counted a few times. Its antigen is not yet known. No base qualities exist here, and no much larger clone lies one base off it. The immunoSEQ hsTCRB assay version 4 in survey mode was used to sequence TCRbeta repertoires from genomic DNA. For TCRbeta sequencing, genomic DNA was diluted to roughly 10 ng/uL, with up to 1 ug used per sample. As for how the authors treated the data: ImmunoSeq Analyzer 3.0 was used for analysis of TCRbeta data, and diversity was computed on productive nucleotide rearrangements. Using the Immunarch R package, lower-bound TCR diversity was estimated with the improved Chao index and clonality was estimated with the Gini coefficient. When different nucleotide rearrangements encoded the same CDR3beta amino acid sequence, each rearrangement was treated as a distinct clonotype. TCRbeta sequences significantly enriched in antigen-responding cells relative to anti-CD3/anti-CD28-activated cells were identified by differential abundance analysis. GLIPH2 grouped TCRs by predicted peptide-MHC specificity, both within each participant and across combined participant data sets. Sourced from immuneACCESS, this table was stored by TCRdb with only in-frame sequences that have V and J called. A share of the clones is absent; for the studies checked, an unresolved V gene accounts for under half, and the remainder has no known explanation. V and J calls and clone size come straight from that table; D and trimming were deduced from the DNA. The sample records 64,000 or so clones, less than 85% of which are singletons. The ten largest clonotypes hold about 1.8% of the sample.

V gives up 8 bases and J gives up 1 base, and the segment between their germline ends measures 15 bases. The germline V gene sets CDR1 to MDHEN and CDR2 to SYDVKM. The CDR3 goes from the cysteine to the phenylalanine over 15 residues. This entry keeps only the CDR3 DNA: 45 bases, framed from base 1. The study at large found these results: Antigen-responding cells were enriched for degenerate expanded CDR3beta sequences, which suggests convergent selection of CD4+ responses to CMV and Gag. Within the same sorted populations, TCR oligoclonality correlated with proviral oligoclonality. Only a small number of individuals took part in the study, and only a limited range of antigens was tested. TCRbeta richness in CMV- and Gag-responding cells was significantly lower than in anti-CD3/anti-CD28-responding cells; CMV-responding cells had higher oligoclonality than CD3/CD28-stimulated and Gag-responding cells. Restriction of bulk TCR analyses to the rare CMV-responding cells that actually carried HIV-1 proviruses was not possible.

The sample in question was CD4+ T cells sorted from PBMCs after approximately 20-hour stimulation, obtained from a patient who received antiretroviral therapy. The cell subset or site label of this sample denotes: CD40L-CD69- CD45RO-high memory CD4 T cells not responding to Gag peptides. The chain links TRBV28 with TRBJ1-5; TRBD1 is possibly the D segment (6 matching bases). This receptor was obtained from an adult man with HIV who was CMV-seropositive. This receptor carries the CDR3 CASRGGNLSNQPQHF. Here is the DNA: TGTGCCAGCCGGGGGGGCAACCTCAGCAATCAGCCCCAGCATTTT.